This T cell receptor beta chain was obtained from a study of blood T cell repertoires in COVID-19. Some clones are missing from TCRdb's copy, which holds only in-frame ones; the method was immunoSEQ multiplex PCR. The data show 55,000 to 75,000 clones, 80% to 85% seen once. With V trimmed by 2 bases and J by 9 bases, 8 bases remained unmatched. CDR1 and CDR2 (germline): MDHEN, SYDVKM. CDR3 length: 15 amino acids. The specimen sequenced was peripheral blood. The rearrangement uses TRBV28 and TRBJ2-1; 9 nucleotides line up with TRBD1. The sequence derives from a human donor in a cohort sampled during active COVID-19. CDR3 region: CASSLGDRAFGEQFF. CDR3 in DNA: TGTGCCAGCAGTTTAGGGGACAGGGCTTTTGGTGAGCAGTTCTTC.